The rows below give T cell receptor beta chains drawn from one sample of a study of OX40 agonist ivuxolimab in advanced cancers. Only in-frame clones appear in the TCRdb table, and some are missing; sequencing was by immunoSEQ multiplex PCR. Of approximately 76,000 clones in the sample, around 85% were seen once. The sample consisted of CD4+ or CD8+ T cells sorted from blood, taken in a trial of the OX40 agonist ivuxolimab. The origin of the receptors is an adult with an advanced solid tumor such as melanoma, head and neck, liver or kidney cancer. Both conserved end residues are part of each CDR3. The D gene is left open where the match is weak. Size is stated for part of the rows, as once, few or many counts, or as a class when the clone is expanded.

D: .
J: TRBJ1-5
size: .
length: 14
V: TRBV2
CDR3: CASSEEAGDQPQHF
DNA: TGTGCCAGCAGTGAAGAGGCAGGGGATCAGCCCCAGCATTTT

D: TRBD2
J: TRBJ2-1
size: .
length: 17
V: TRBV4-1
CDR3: CASSSTRTSGSYNEQFF
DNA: TGCGCCAGCAGCTCTACCCGGACTAGCGGGTCTTACAATGAGCAGTTCTTC

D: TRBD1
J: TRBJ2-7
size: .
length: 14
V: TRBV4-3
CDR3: CASSLAQGVLEQYF
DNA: TGCGCCAGCAGCCTAGCACAGGGGGTCCTCGAGCAGTACTTC

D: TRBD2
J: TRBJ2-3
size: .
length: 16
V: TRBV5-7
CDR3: CASSLEKAGGTDTQYF
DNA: TGTGCCAGCAGCTTGGAAAAAGCGGGGGGCACAGATACGCAGTATTTT

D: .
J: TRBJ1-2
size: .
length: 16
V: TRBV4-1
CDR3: CASSQERTASNYGYTF
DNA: TGCGCCAGCAGCCAAGAGAGGACAGCATCTAACTATGGCTACACCTTC

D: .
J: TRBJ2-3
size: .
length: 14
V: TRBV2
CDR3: CASTRGAELDAQYF
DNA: TGTGCCAGCACCCGAGGGGCGGAACTAGACGCGCAGTATTTT

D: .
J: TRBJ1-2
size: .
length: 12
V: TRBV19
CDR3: CASSIREMGYTF
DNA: TGTGCCAGTAGTATCAGGGAGATGGGCTACACCTTC

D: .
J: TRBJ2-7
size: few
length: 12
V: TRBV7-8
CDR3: CASSPTLYEQYF
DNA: TGTGCCAGCAGCCCAACCCTCTACGAGCAGTACTTC

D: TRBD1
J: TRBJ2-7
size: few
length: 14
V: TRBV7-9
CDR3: CASGYGQGSYEQYF
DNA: TGTGCCAGCGGCTATGGACAGGGGTCCTACGAGCAGTACTTC

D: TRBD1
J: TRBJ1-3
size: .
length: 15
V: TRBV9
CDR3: CASSVRGHSGNTIYF
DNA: TGTGCCAGCAGCGTAAGGGGGCACTCTGGAAACACCATATATTTT

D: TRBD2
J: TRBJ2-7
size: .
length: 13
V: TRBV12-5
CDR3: CASGWGGSSEQYF
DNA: TGTGCTAGTGGTTGGGGGGGGTCTAGCGAGCAGTACTTC

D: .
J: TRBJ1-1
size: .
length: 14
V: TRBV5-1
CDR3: CASSLSAGTTEAFF
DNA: TGCGCCAGCAGCTTGTCCGCGGGGACCACTGAAGCTTTCTTT

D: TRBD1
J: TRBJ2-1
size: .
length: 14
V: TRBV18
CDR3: CASSFTTGPNEQFF
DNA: TGTGCCAGCTCATTTACGACAGGGCCAAATGAGCAGTTCTTC

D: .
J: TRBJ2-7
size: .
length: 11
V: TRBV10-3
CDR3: CAISRDHEQYF
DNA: TGTGCCATCAGTAGGGACCACGAGCAGTACTTC

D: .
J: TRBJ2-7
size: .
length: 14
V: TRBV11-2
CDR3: CASSFRDLGHEQYF
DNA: TGTGCCAGCAGCTTCCGGGACTTAGGCCACGAGCAGTACTTC

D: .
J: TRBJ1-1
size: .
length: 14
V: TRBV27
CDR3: CASSLSVQDTEAFF
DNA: TGTGCCAGCAGTTTATCAGTACAGGACACTGAAGCTTTCTTT

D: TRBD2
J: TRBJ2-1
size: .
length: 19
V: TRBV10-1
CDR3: CASSGGTSGSTGSYNEQFF
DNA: TGCGCCAGCAGTGGGGGGACTAGCGGGAGTACCGGGTCCTACAATGAGCAGTTCTTC

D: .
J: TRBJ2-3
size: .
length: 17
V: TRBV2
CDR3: CASSEEIRGSKRYTQYF
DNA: TGTGCCAGCAGTGAAGAAATCAGGGGCTCCAAGCGTTATACGCAGTATTTT

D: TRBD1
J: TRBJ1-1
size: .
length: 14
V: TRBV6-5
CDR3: CASSSRGVNTEAFF
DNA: TGTGCCAGCAGTTCCAGGGGGGTGAACACTGAAGCTTTCTTT

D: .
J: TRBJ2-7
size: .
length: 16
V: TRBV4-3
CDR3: CASSQGWSDSSYEQYF
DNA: TGCGCCAGCAGCCAAGGATGGAGTGACAGCTCCTACGAGCAGTACTTC

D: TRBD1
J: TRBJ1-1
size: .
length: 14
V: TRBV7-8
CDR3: CASSIEGAREGAFF
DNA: TGTGCCAGCAGCATCGAGGGGGCGCGGGAAGGAGCTTTCTTT

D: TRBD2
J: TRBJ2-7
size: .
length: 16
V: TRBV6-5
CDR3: CASSYSILAGGYEQYF
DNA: TGTGCCAGCAGTTACTCCATCCTAGCGGGAGGGTACGAGCAGTACTTC

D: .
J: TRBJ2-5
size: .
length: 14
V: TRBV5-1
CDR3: CASSLEGGSETQYF
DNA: TGCGCCAGCAGCTTGGAAGGGGGGTCAGAGACCCAGTACTTC

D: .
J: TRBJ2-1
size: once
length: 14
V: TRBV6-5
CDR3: CASSYSSQGNEQFF
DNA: TGTGCCAGCAGTTACTCGTCGCAGGGCAATGAGCAGTTCTTC

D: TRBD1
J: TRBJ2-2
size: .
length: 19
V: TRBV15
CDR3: CATSRGGATGGSNTGELFF
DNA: TGTGCCACCAGCAGAGGGGGGGCGACAGGGGGATCGAACACCGGGGAGCTGTTTTTT

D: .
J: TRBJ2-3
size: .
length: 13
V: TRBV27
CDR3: CASTPMGTDTQYF
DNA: TGTGCCAGCACTCCCATGGGCACAGATACGCAGTATTTT

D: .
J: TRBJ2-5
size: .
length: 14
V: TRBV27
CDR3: CASSPRRDQETQYF
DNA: TGTGCCAGCAGTCCCCGCAGGGACCAAGAGACCCAGTACTTC

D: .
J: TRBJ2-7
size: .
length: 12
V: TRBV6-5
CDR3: CASRGGSHEQYF
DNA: TGTGCCAGCCGAGGGGGTTCCCACGAGCAGTACTTC

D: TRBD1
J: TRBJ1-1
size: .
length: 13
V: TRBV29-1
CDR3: CSAGTGTNTEAFF
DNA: TGCAGCGCCGGGACAGGAACTAACACTGAAGCTTTCTTT

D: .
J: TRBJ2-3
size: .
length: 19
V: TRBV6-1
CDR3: CASSEETGLYSSPTDTQYF
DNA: TGTGCCAGCAGTGAAGAGACAGGTCTTTACTCGTCTCCCACAGATACGCAGTATTTT

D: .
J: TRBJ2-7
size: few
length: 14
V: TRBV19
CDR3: CASSLSLSSYEQYF
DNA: TGTGCCAGTAGCCTAAGTCTTAGCTCCTACGAGCAGTACTTC

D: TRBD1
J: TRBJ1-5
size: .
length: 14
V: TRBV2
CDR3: CASRGDSSNQPQHF
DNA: TGTGCCAGCAGAGGGGACAGTAGCAATCAGCCCCAGCATTTT

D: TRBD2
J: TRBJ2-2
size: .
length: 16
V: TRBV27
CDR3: CASSRGLREETGELFF
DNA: TGTGCCAGCAGCCGCGGGTTGCGGGAGGAGACCGGGGAGCTGTTTTTT

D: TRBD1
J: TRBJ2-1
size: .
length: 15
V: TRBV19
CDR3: CASSLEDRVYNEQFF
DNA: TGTGCCAGTAGTTTGGAGGACAGGGTCTACAATGAGCAGTTCTTC

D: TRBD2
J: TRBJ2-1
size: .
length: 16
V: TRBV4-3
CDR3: CASSQGRAGVKNEQFF
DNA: TGCGCCAGCAGCCAAGGCCGGGCGGGGGTGAAAAATGAGCAGTTCTTC

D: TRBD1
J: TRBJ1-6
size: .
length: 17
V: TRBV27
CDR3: CASSLSPPDRVNSPLHF
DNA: TGTGCCAGCAGTTTATCCCCTCCCGACAGGGTTAATTCACCCCTCCACTTT

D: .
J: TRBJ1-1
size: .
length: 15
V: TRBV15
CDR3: CATTRDGGPGAEAFF
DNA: TGTGCCACCACCAGGGACGGAGGGCCGGGGGCTGAAGCTTTCTTT

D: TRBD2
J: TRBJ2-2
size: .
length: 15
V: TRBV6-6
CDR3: CACGSGGANTGELFF
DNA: TGTGCCTGCGGTAGCGGGGGGGCGAACACCGGGGAGCTGTTTTTT

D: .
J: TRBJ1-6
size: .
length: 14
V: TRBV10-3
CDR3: CAISSLGGNSPLHF
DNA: TGTGCCATCAGTTCGCTGGGAGGAAACTCACCCCTCCACTTT

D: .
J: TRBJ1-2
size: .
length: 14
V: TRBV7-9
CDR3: CASSLDETGRGYTF
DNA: TGTGCCAGCAGCTTAGATGAGACAGGTCGCGGCTACACCTTC

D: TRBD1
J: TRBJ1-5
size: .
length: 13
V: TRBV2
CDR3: CASTRGLNQPQHF
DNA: TGTGCCAGCACGAGGGGGCTTAATCAGCCCCAGCATTTT

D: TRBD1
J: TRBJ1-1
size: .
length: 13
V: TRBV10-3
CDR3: CASAGQGYTEAFF
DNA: TGTGCCAGCGCAGGACAGGGATACACTGAAGCTTTCTTT

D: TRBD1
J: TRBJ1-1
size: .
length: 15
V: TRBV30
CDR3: CAWSVSTGENTEAFF
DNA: TGTGCCTGGAGTGTTTCGACAGGGGAGAACACTGAAGCTTTCTTT

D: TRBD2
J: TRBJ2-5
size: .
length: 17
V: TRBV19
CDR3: CASSMRGLAALTETQYF
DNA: TGTGCCAGTAGTATGCGGGGTCTAGCGGCCCTAACGGAGACCCAGTACTTC

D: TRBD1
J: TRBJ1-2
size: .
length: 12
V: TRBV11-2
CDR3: CASSYPGQGGTF
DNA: TGTGCCAGCAGCTACCCGGGACAGGGAGGCACCTTC

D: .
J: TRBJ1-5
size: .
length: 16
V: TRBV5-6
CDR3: CASSSWGVRLNQPQHF
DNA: TGTGCCAGCAGCTCCTGGGGGGTGCGCCTCAATCAGCCCCAGCATTTT

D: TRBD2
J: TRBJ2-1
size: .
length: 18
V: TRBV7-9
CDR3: CASSLAVVRTSGENEQFF
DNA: TGTGCCAGCAGCTTAGCGGTCGTGCGGACTAGCGGGGAGAATGAGCAGTTCTTC

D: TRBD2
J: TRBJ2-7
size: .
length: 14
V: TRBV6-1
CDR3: CASSESGLDYEQYF
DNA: TGTGCCAGCAGTGAAAGTGGACTAGACTACGAGCAGTACTTC

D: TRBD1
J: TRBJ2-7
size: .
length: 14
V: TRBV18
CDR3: CASSPVRGLDEQYF
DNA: TGTGCCAGCTCACCCGTAAGGGGGCTGGACGAGCAGTACTTC

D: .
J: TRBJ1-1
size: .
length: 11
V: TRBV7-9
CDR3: CASTRDTEAFF
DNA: TGTGCCAGCACCCGCGACACTGAAGCTTTCTTT

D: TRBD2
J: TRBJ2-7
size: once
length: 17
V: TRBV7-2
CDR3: CASSPPLGGGAPHEQYF
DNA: TGTGCCAGCAGCCCCCCCCTGGGCGGGGGGGCCCCCCACGAGCAGTACTTC

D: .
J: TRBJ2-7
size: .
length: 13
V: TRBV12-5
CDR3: CASGTGITYEQYF
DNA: TGTGCTAGTGGTACCGGGATTACCTACGAGCAGTACTTC

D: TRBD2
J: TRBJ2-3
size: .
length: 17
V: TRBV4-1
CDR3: CASSQDRLAGGTDTQYF
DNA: TGCGCCAGCAGCCAAGATCGCCTAGCGGGGGGTACAGATACGCAGTATTTT